This T cell receptor beta chain is drawn from a study of blood T cell repertoires in COVID-19. Study summary: PBMCs, B-cell-depleted T cells, or T cells provided the cDNA or gDNA that made up the material.

The authors' processing: Amplifying reference gene primers gave estimates of nucleated cell counts. Sequenced by immunoSEQ multiplex PCR; TCRdb stores in-frame clones only, minus some. V and J calls and clone size are given by that table; D and trimming were obtained from the DNA. The table includes approximately 300,000 clones, 80% to 95% detected once. The Seattle patients, enrolled during active infection, were followed longitudinally. The germline gives CDR1 SGHRS, CDR2 YFSETQ. The CDR3 sequence is 17 residues long. Trimming removed 0 bases at V and 8 bases at J, with 20 bases between. V gene TRBV5-1 combines with J gene TRBJ1-4; the D gene is possibly TRBD1 (5 bases). Sequencing input: peripheral blood. The source of this sequence is a woman in her 30s with COVID-19, enrolled during active disease. The CDR3 bases are TGCGCCAGCAGCTTGGAGGGGAGGAGTATCGGCGGGGAAAAACTGTTTTTT. Amino acid sequence: CASSLEGRSIGGEKLFF. The full variable domain, its missing parts supplied by reference TRBV5-1 and TRBJ1-4, is KAGVTQTPRYLIKTRGQQVTLSCSPISGHRSVSWYQQTPGQGLQFLFEYFSETQRNKGNFPGRFSGRQFSNSRSEMNVSTLELGDSALYLCASSLEGRSIGGEKLFFGSGTQLSVL.